This T cell receptor beta chain originates from a study of blood T cell repertoires in COVID-19. At the level of the study: Researchers got acute and convalescent COVID-19 samples from the United States, Italy and Spain. The cDNA or gDNA used as material had been derived from T cells, B-cell-depleted T cells, or PBMCs.

Original data processing: By means of reference gene primer amplification, nucleated cell counts were estimated. Some clones are missing from TCRdb's copy, which holds only in-frame ones; the method was immunoSEQ multiplex PCR. That table is the source of V, J and clone size, and D and trimming were worked out from the DNA. The sample records about 190,000 clones, more than 75% being singletons. V was pared by 4 bases and J by 4 bases, with 7 bases of the junction left unmatched. CDR1 and CDR2 from the germline V gene are GTSNPN and SVGIG (reference sequence). The CDR3 has 14 amino acids. Seattle-derived patients entered the study during active infection and were followed longitudinally.

The chain joins TRBV30 to TRBJ2-5, with 9 bases identical to TRBD1. The sample taken for sequencing was peripheral blood. The clonotype was recovered from a woman between 65 and 79 years old with COVID-19, enrolled during active disease. CDR3 sequence: CAWTGTGFAETQYF. In DNA, the CDR3 is TGTGCCTGGACCGGGACAGGGTTCGCAGAGACCCAGTACTTC.